This TCR beta chain was sequenced during a study of blood T cell repertoires in COVID-19. Trimming at V came to 2 bases and at J to 1 base, leaving 5 bases not matched to a gene. The CDR3 runs to 17 residues. Using immunoSEQ multiplex PCR, the repertoire was profiled, and TCRdb retains in-frame clones only, with some absent. The sample has 400,000 or so clones; 87% are singletons. The receptor was isolated from a man aged 40-55 years in a cohort exposed to, infected with or recovered from COVID-19 (not recorded which). The source material was PBMCs or T cells enriched from blood (not recorded which). This rearrangement joins TRBV5-3 to TRBJ2-6, with 8 bases lining up with TRBD1. TRBV5-3 is marked as an open reading frame, function uncertain. The CDR3 here is CARSFGQGRSGANVLTF. DNA for the CDR3: TGTGCCAGAAGCTTCGGACAGGGAAGGTCTGGGGCCAACGTCCTGACTTTC.